The entry below describes one TCR beta chain. This record belongs to a study of graft-versus-host responses after intestinal transplantation. Sample time point: postoperative day 105 after intestinal transplantation (dayNNNN = postoperative day). The authors processed graft tissue to release intraepithelial and lamina propria lymphocytes. Libraries were prepared by immunoSEQ multiplex PCR; TCRdb keeps only in-frame clonotypes and omits some of them. Among about 4,100 clones listed, 84% were seen once. Specimen: ileum tissue, collected 105 days after intestinal transplantation. This sequence was found in a human patient who received an intestinal transplant, so some T cells may come from the graft donor.

CDR3 sequence (DNA): TGTGCCAGCAGCTCCCTGAGGTCGGGCTCCTACAATGAGCAGTTCTTC. It translates to CASSSLRSGSYNEQFF. The rearrangement uses TRBV7-9 and TRBJ2-1; D remains ambiguous. The CDR3 totals 16 residues. Germline assignment: CDR1 SEHNR and CDR2 FQNEAQ (reference sequence). V shed 4 bases and J shed 0 bases, with 13 bases lying between them. The full variable domain, with the rest looked up from reference TRBV7-9 and TRBJ2-1, is DTGVSQNPRHKITKRGQNVTFRCDPISEHNRLYWYRQTLGQGPEFLTYFQNEAQLEKSRLLSDRFSAERPKGSFSTLEIQRTEQGDSAMYLCASSSLRSGSYNEQFFGPGTRLTVL.